This is a list of T cell receptor beta chains from one sample in a study of blood T cell repertoires in COVID-19. Sequenced by immunoSEQ multiplex PCR; TCRdb stores in-frame clones only, minus some. In the table there are fewer than 500,000 clones, more than 80% of which are singletons. The sequencing input was peripheral blood. Every receptor here comes from a woman younger than 45 with active or convalescent COVID-19. The CDR3 runs from the conserved cysteine through the conserved F or W. Each record gives: J gene, clone size, V gene, D gene, CDR3 DNA, CDR3 protein. A D gene is named only where the DNA matches it firmly. Size is omitted from some rows. Given values are once, few, many or a class for expanded clones.

>TRBJ1-5|few|TRBV19|NA
TGTGCCAGTAGTACGGGACTGAGCAATCAGCCCCAGCATTTT
CASSTGLSNQPQHF
>TRBJ1-1|NA|TRBV19|NA
TGTGCCAGTAGTATAGAGTTCAGCAGGGCCACTGAAGCTTTCTTT
CASSIEFSRATEAFF
>TRBJ1-2|NA|TRBV11-2|NA
TGTGCCAGCAGCTACGGGGGATTAGCGTATGGCTACACCTTC
CASSYGGLAYGYTF
>TRBJ2-2|NA|TRBV11-2|NA
TGTGCCAGCAGCCCCAGAGTTTCCGGGTTCGACGGGGAGCTGTTTTTT
CASSPRVSGFDGELFF
>TRBJ2-1|NA|TRBV25-1|TRBD2
TGTGCCAGCAGTCCGCTTGGACTAGCGGGAGTGGGTGAGCAGTTCTTC
CASSPLGLAGVGEQFF
>TRBJ1-1|NA|TRBV29-1|NA
TGCAGCGTTGACTCTCAGGGTCGAGAAGCTTTCTTT
CSVDSQGREAFF
>TRBJ2-7|once|TRBV7-9|TRBD1
TGTGCCAGCAGCCAGGGGGGACAGGGTTACGAGCAGTACTTC
CASSQGGQGYEQYF
>TRBJ1-1|NA|TRBV9|NA
TGTGCCAGCAGCGAAAGACAAGTCACTGAAGCTTTCTTT
CASSERQVTEAFF
>TRBJ2-3|NA|TRBV5-4|TRBD2
TGTGCCACAGTTTCCGGGACTAGAGCAGATACGCAGTATTTT
CATVSGTRADTQYF
>TRBJ1-2|NA|TRBV6-5|TRBD1
TGTGCCAGCAGATACACGACAGGGACTGGCTACACCTTC
CASRYTTGTGYTF
>TRBJ1-3|NA|TRBV20-1|NA
TGCAGTGCTAGTACTTTGGGCCTGGGCGGAAACACCATATATTTT
CSASTLGLGGNTIYF
>TRBJ1-2|NA|TRBV7-2|TRBD1
TGTGCCAGCAGCACCCGACAGGGGGCGAACTATGGCTACACCTTC
CASSTRQGANYGYTF
>TRBJ1-2|NA|TRBV5-6|NA
TGTGCCAGCAGCTTTGGAGGGAACTATGGCTACACCTTC
CASSFGGNYGYTF
>TRBJ2-3|NA|TRBV27|TRBD2
TGTGCCAGCAGTTTACAGCCTAGCGGGAGCACAGATACGCAGTATTTT
CASSLQPSGSTDTQYF
>TRBJ1-6|NA|TRBV27|TRBD1
TGTGCCAGCAGTCCGGACAGGGTTTCACCCCTCCACTTT
CASSPDRVSPLHF
>TRBJ2-5|NA|TRBV6-5|NA
TGTGCCAGCACCGCAGGGAGGTTGGAGACCCAGTACTTC
CASTAGRLETQYF
>TRBJ2-1|NA|TRBV15|TRBD2
TGTGCCACCAGCAGAGTTCTAGCGGGAGTGGACAATGAGCAGTTCTTC
CATSRVLAGVDNEQFF
>TRBJ2-1|NA|TRBV19|NA
TGTGCCAGTAGTATATATTTGAGGGCGGTCTCCTACAATGAGCAGTTCTTC
CASSIYLRAVSYNEQFF
>TRBJ1-1|NA|TRBV19|TRBD1
TGTGCCAGTAGTGAACAGGGGGCCGGGAGCACTGAAGCTTTCTTT
CASSEQGAGSTEAFF
>TRBJ2-1|NA|TRBV11-1|TRBD1
TGTGCCAGCAGAGCCGGACAGGGAGAGTCCAATGAGCAGTTCTTC
CASRAGQGESNEQFF
>TRBJ2-1|NA|TRBV1|NA
TGCACCAGCAGCCAAGATCTTTCGGGACTAGCGGGAGAATACTCCTACAATGAGCAGTTCTTC
CTSSQDLSGLAGEYSYNEQFF
>TRBJ2-6|NA|TRBV27|NA
TGTGCCACAGGGGGGAGCTCTGGGGCCAACGTCCTGACTTTC
CATGGSSGANVLTF
>TRBJ2-7|NA|TRBV5-5|TRBD1
TGTGCCAGCAGCTTTTTGGGACAGGGCTTCTACGAGCAGTACTTC
CASSFLGQGFYEQYF